The 10 T cell receptor beta chains listed next were all sequenced from one sample in a study of CXCR3-negative and CXCR3-positive naive CD8 T cells. The authors prepared UMI-labeled TRB cDNA libraries by 5' RACE. TCRdb reworked the 5' RACE reads into one entry per CDR3 protein, no DNA. The sample data list approximately 53,000 distinct CDR3 sequences. The sample was memory CD8+ T cells from blood. These receptors were taken from a human donor in good health. Some clones in this sample may be carry-over from other donors' samples.

The V and J genes are TRBV7-9 and TRBJ2-3. Germline V CDR1 and CDR2: SEHNR, FQNEAQ (reference sequence). The CDR3 has 14 residues. CDR3 protein: CASSFSGGQDTQYF.

The chain uses TRBV28 and TRBJ2-1; TCRdb designates TRBD1, a call that cannot be tested without DNA. The CDR3 extends over 17 amino acids. Germline-derived CDR1 and CDR2 are MDHEN and SYDVKM. Here the CDR3 reads CASVGNRGESSYNEQFF.

This rearrangement joins TRBV20-1 to TRBJ2-1; TCRdb lists TRBD1, though no DNA is available to test this call. From germline, CDR1 is DFQATT and CDR2 SNEGSKA (reference sequence). The CDR3 contains 12 residues. Here the CDR3 reads CGAPKGDREQFF.

The V and J genes are TRBV4-2 and TRBJ1-1; TCRdb designates TRBD1, a call that cannot be tested without DNA. Germline CDR1 LGHNA, CDR2 YNFKEQ. There are 14 residues in the CDR3. The CDR3: CASSQGQGDTEAFF.

The CDR3 sequence: CSARETGKVLYGYTF. This chain connects TRBV20-1 to TRBJ1-2; TCRdb picks TRBD1, but there is no DNA to check that call. Looked up from germline, CDR1 is DFQATT and CDR2 is SNEGSKA (reference sequence). The CDR3 consists of 15 residues.

V and J are TRBV10-2 and TRBJ1-4. CDR1 WSHSY and CDR2 SAAADI come from the germline V gene. The CDR3 runs 16 residues. CDR3 region: CASSEPFKVDNEKLFF.

The gene calls are TRBV5-6 and TRBJ2-2; TCRdb selects TRBD1, and the lack of DNA leaves this call unchecked. The CDR3 is made up of 18 amino acids. Germline V gene data show CDR1 as SGHDT and CDR2 as YYEEEE. CDR3 loop: CASTVRPDRVSNTGELFF.

The chain carries TRBV27 and TRBJ1-1. The V gene's germline CDR1 is MNHEY and CDR2 SMNVEV (reference sequence). The CDR3 extends over 12 amino acids. This CDR3 is CASSLIGSEAFF.

The V and J genes are TRBV20-1 and TRBJ1-2. Germline V gives CDR1 DFQATT, CDR2 SNEGSKA (reference sequence). The CDR3 is 16 amino acids. This CDR3 is CSARDLVSGREYGYTF.

The chain uses TRBV28 and TRBJ2-7; TCRdb's D call of TRBD1 is untestable without DNA. CDR1 MDHEN and CDR2 SYDVKM come from the germline V gene. This CDR3 has 12 amino acids. CDR3 loop: CASSIGTDQQYF.